One and the same sample provided the 8 T cell receptor beta chains below, sequenced in a study of radiotherapy plus CTLA-4 blockade in lung cancer. Repertoires were generated with immunoSEQ multiplex PCR, while TCRdb's copy carries only in-frame clones and drops some. Found here are about 73,000 clones, about nine tenths of them singletons; the top ten hold 40%. The sample consisted of peripheral blood, taken from a patient treated with radiotherapy plus ipilimumab. The receptors stem from a human donor with non-small cell lung cancer that progressed on radiotherapy plus ipilimumab.

The rearrangement links TRBV6-4 to TRBJ2-1; 8 bases line up with TRBD1. Trimming removed 4 bases from V and 8 bases from J; junction bases left unmatched: 10. The CDR3 is made up of 15 amino acids. Germline CDR1 reads MRHNA; CDR2 reads SNTAGT. Written as DNA, the CDR3 is TGTGCCAGCAGTGTTCATACAGGGGGAAGGGATGAGCAGTTCTTC. Its translation: CASSVHTGGRDEQFF.

The chain is built from TRBV30 and TRBJ2-1; the match to TRBD1 covers 9 bases. V trimming: 0 bases; J trimming: 14 bases; junction bases outside the gene matches: 8. This CDR3 region has 13 residues. Per the germline V gene, CDR1 is GTSNPN and CDR2 is SVGIG (reference sequence). In DNA form, the CDR3 reads TGTGCCTGGAGTGTACAGACGGGACAGGGCAAGTTCTTC. Its protein is CAWSVQTGQGKFF.

The chain couples TRBV6-5 to TRBJ2-3; D could derive from TRBD1 or TRBD2 (6 bases each). Germline V gene lookup returns CDR1 MNHEY and CDR2 SVGAGI. V shed 6 bases and J shed 0 bases, with 10 bases lying between them. The CDR3 sequence is 14 residues long. CDR3 amino acids: CASRPGASTDTQYF. The CDR3 DNA reads as TGTGCCAGCAGACCGGGGGCAAGCACAGATACGCAGTATTTT.

J is TRBJ1-2 and V is TRBV20-1; D gene unclear. The length of the CDR3 is 11 residues. The V gene's germline CDR1 is DFQATT and CDR2 SNEGSKA (reference sequence). Between the trimmed V and J ends, which lost 7 bases and 3 bases, there was a span of 9 bases. CDR3 protein: CSGGNDYGYTF. In DNA, the CDR3 is TGCAGTGGGGGTAACGACTATGGCTACACCTTC.

V is TRBV7-9 and J is TRBJ2-7; D gene unclear. Germline CDR1 reads SEHNR; CDR2 reads FQNEAQ (reference sequence). This CDR3 has 13 amino acids. V lost 3 bases and J 3 bases, leaving 9 bases between the germline ends. CDR3 amino acids: CASSFAEIYEQYV. DNA of the CDR3: TGTGCCAGCAGCTTTGCGGAGATCTACGAGCAGTACGTC.

V is TRBV2 and J is TRBJ2-3, with 10 bases fitting TRBD2. Germline V gene lookup returns CDR1 SNHLY and CDR2 FYNNEI. The CDR3 loop spans 18 amino acids. V trimming: 2 bases; J trimming: 6 bases; junction bases outside the gene matches: 14. The CDR3 nucleotides read TGTGCCAGCAGTGAAAACCCCTTTCTAGCGGGAGTCGGCGATACGCAGTATTTT. It specifies CASSENPFLAGVGDTQYF.

The CDR3, as DNA: TGCGCCAGCAGCTTGGGACTAGCGGGAGGAGATACGCAGTATTTT. Translated: CASSLGLAGGDTQYF. The chain recombines TRBV5-1 with TRBJ2-3, with TRBD2 matching 13 bases. Per the germline V gene, CDR1 is SGHRS and CDR2 is YFSETQ. The length of the CDR3 is 15 residues. J was trimmed by 5 bases and V by 0 bases; bases with no gene match: 0.

The chain employs TRBV5-1 and TRBJ2-7, with 7 positions matching TRBD1. CDR1 is SGHRS, CDR2 YFSETQ, per germline. The trim removed 0 bases at V and 0 bases at J, leaving 15 bases unmatched. The CDR3 has 19 residues. The CDR3 here is CASSLVTGVGTANSYEQYF. For the CDR3, the DNA is TGCGCCAGCAGCTTGGTAACAGGAGTCGGGACAGCTAACTCCTACGAGCAGTACTTC. The complete variable domain, with remaining parts taken from reference TRBV5-1 and TRBJ2-7, reads KAGVTQTPRYLIKTRGQQVTLSCSPISGHRSVSWYQQTPGQGLQFLFEYFSETQRNKGNFPGRFSGRQFSNSRSEMNVSTLELGDSALYLCASSLVTGVGTANSYEQYFGPGTRLTVT.